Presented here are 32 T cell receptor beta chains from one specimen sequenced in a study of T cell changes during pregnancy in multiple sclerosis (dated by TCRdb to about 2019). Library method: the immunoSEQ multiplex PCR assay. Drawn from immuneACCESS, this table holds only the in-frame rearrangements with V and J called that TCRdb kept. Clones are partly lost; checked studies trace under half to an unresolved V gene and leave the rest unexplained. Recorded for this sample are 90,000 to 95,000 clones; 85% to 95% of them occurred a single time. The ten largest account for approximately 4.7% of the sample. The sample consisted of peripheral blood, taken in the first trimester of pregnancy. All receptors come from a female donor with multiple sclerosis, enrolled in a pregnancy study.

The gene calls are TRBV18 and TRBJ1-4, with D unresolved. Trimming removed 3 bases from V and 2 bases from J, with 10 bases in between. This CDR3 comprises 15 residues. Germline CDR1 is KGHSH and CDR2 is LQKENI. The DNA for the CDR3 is TGTGCCAGCTCACCTCAGGCGGGCACTAATGAAAAACTGTTTTTT. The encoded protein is CASSPQAGTNEKLFF.

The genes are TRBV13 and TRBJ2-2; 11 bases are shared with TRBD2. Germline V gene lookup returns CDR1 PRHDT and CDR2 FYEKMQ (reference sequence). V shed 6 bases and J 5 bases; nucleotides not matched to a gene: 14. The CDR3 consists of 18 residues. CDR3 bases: TGTGCCAGCAGTCTACCTAGCGGGGGGCCGGCTTCGACCGGGGAGCTGTTTTTT. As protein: CASSLPSGGPASTGELFF. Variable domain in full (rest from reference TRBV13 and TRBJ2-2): AAGVIQSPRHLIKEKRETATLKCYPIPRHDTVYWYQQGPGQDPQFLISFYEKMQSDKGSIPDRFSAQQFSDYHSELNMSSLELGDSALYFCASSLPSGGPASTGELFFGEGSRLTVL.

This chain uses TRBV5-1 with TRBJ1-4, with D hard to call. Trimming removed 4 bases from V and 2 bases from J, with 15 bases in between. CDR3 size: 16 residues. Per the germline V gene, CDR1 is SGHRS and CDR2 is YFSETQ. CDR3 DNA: TGCGCCAGCAGCGTCGGGGTCGTTGGCACTAATGAAAAACTGTTTTTT. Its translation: CASSVGVVGTNEKLFF.

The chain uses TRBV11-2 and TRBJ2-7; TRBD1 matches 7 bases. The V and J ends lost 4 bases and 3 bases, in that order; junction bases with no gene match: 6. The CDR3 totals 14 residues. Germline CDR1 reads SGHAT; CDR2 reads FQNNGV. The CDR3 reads CASSSQGVIYEQYF. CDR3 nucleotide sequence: TGTGCCAGCAGCTCCCAGGGGGTAATCTACGAGCAGTACTTC.

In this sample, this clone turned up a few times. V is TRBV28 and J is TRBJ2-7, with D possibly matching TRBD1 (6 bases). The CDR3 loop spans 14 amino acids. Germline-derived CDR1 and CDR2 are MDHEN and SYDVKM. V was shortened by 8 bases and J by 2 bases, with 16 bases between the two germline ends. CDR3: CASLTGPGTYEQYF. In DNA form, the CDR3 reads TGTGCCAGCCTAACAGGGCCGGGAACCTACGAGCAGTACTTC.

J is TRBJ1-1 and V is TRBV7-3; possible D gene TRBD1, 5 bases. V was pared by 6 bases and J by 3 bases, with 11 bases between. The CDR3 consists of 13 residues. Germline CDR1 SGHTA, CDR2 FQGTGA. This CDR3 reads CASSPQGYTEAFF. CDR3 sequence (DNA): TGTGCCAGCAGTCCTCAGGGATACACTGAAGCTTTCTTT.

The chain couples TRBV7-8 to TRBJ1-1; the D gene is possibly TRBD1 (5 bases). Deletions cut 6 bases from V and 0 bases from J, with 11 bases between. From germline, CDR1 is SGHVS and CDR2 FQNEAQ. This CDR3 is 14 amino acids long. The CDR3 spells CASSSQTVNTEAFF. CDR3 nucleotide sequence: TGTGCCAGCAGTTCCCAGACAGTGAACACTGAAGCTTTCTTT.

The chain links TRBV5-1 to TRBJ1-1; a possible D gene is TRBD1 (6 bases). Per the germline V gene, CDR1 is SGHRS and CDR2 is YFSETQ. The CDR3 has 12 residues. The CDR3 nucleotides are TGCGCGAGCGGGCAAAGGGGGACTGAAGCTTTCTTT. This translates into CASGQRGTEAFF.

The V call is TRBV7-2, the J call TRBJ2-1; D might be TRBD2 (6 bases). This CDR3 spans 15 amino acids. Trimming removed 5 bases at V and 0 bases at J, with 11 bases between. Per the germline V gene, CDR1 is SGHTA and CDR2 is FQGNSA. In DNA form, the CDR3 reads TGTGCCAGCAGCACGCGGACTACCTCCTACAATGAGCAGTTCTTC. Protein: CASSTRTTSYNEQFF.

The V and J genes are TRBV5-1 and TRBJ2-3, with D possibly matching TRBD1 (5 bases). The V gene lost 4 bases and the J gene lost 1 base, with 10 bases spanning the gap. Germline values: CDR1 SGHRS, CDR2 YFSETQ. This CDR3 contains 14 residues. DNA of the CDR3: TGCGCCAGCAGCGACCCGACAGGCACAGATACGCAGTATTTT. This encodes CASSDPTGTDTQYF.

The CDR3 sequence: CAWSPPGQGAEKLFF. The CDR3 nucleotides are TGTGCCTGGAGTCCGCCCGGACAGGGGGCGGAAAAACTGTTTTTT. This chain joins TRBV30 and TRBJ1-4, with 11 bases fitting TRBD1. Trimming cost V 2 bases and J 8 bases; bases outside gene matches: 7. The CDR3 length is 15 residues. CDR1 is GTSNPN, CDR2 SVGIG, per germline (reference sequence). Full variable domain (remainder filled in from reference TRBV30 and TRBJ1-4): SQTIHQWPATLVQPVGSPLSLECTVEGTSNPNLYWYRQAAGRGLQLLFYSVGIGQISSEVPQNLSASRPQDRQFILSSKKLLLSDSGFYLCAWSPPGQGAEKLFFGSGTQLSVL.

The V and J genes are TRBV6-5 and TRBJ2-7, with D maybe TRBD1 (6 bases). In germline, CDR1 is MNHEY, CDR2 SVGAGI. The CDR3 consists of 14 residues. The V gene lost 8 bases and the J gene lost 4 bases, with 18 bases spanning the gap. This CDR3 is CASQARDTYYEQYF. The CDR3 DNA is TGTGCCAGCCAGGCCAGGGACACCTATTACGAGCAGTACTTC.

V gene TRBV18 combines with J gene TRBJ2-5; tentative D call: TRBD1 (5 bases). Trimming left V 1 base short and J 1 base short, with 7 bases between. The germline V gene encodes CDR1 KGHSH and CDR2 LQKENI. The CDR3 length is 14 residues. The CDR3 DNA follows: TGTGCCAGCTCACCACGACAGACCCAAGAGACCCAGTACTTC. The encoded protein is CASSPRQTQETQYF.

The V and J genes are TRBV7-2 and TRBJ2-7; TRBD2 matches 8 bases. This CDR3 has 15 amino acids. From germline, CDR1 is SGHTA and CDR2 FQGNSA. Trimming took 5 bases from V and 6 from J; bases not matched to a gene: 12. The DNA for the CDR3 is TGTGCCAGCAGCCCCACCATAAGGACTAGCTCCGAGCAGTACTTC. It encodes CASSPTIRTSSEQYF. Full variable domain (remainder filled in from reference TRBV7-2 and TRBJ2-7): GAGVSQSPSNKVTEKGKDVELRCDPISGHTALYWYRQSLGQGLEFLIYFQGNSAPDKSGLPSDRFSAERTGGSVSTLTIQRTQQEDSAVYLCASSPTIRTSSEQYFGPGTRLTVT.

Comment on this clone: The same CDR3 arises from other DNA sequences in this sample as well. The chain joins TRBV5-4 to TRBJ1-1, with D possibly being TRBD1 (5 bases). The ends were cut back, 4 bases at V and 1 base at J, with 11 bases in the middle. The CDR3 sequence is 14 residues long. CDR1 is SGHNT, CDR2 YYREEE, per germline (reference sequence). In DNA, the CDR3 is TGTGCCAGCAGCCCCCGCGGGGGGAACACTGAAGCTTTCTTT. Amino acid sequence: CASSPRGGNTEAFF.

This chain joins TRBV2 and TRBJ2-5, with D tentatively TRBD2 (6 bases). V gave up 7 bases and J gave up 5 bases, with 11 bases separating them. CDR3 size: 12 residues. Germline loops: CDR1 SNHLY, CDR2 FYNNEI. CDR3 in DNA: TGTGCCAGCACCCGACTAGGGGAGACCCAGTACTTC. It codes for CASTRLGETQYF.

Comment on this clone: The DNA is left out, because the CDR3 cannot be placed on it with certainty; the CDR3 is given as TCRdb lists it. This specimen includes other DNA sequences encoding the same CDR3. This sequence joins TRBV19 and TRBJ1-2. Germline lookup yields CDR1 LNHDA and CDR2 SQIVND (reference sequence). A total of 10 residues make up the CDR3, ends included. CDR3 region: CASSSGGYTF.

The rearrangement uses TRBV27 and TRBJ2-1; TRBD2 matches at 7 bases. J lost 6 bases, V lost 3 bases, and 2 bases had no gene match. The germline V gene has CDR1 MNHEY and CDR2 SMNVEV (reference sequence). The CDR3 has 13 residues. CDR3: CASSFGGGNEQFF. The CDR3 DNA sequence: TGTGCCAGCAGTTTTGGCGGGGGCAATGAGCAGTTCTTC.

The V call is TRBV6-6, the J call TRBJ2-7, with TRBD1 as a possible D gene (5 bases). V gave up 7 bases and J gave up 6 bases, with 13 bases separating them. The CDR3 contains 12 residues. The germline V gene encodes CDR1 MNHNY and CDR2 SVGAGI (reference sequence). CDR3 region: CASIDGRAEQYF. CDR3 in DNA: TGTGCCAGCATCGATGGCAGGGCCGAGCAGTACTTC.

The DNA for the CDR3 is TGTGCCAGCAGTGAAAGAGTCGTCGGGGGAGTGGGCTACGAGCAGTACTTC. It translates to CASSERVVGGVGYEQYF. This rearrangement joins TRBV2 to TRBJ2-7; weak D call: TRBD2 (6 bases). Germline V CDR1 and CDR2: SNHLY, FYNNEI. V lost 2 bases, J lost 3 bases, and 20 bases lay in between. This CDR3 is built from 17 residues. The variable domain in full, completed from reference TRBV2 and TRBJ2-7, reads EPEVTQTPSHQVTQMGQEVILRCVPISNHLYFYWYRQILGQKVEFLVSFYNNEISEKSEIFDDQFSVERPDGSNFTLKIRSTKLEDSAMYFCASSERVVGGVGYEQYFGPGTRLTVT.

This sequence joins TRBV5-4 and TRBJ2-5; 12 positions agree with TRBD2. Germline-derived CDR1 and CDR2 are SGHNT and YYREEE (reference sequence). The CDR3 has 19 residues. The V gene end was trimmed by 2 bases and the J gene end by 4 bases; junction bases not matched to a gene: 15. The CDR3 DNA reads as TGTGCCAGCAGCTTTGGGCTAGCGGGGGGGCCGGCCCCCCCAGAGACCCAGTACTTC. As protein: CASSFGLAGGPAPPETQYF. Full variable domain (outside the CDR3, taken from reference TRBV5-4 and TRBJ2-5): ETGVTQSPTHLIKTRGQQVTLRCSSQSGHNTVSWYQQALGQGPQFIFQYYREEENGRGNFPPRFSGLQFPNYSSELNVNALELDDSALYLCASSFGLAGGPAPPETQYFGPGTRLLVL.

The CDR3 nucleotides are TGTGCCAGCAGCTTAGTACCCCTAACTAGCGGGGTAACCTACGAGCAGTACTTC. It encodes CASSLVPLTSGVTYEQYF. The chain combines TRBV7-8 with TRBJ2-7, with 10 bases fitting TRBD2. The V segment lost 1 base and the J segment 2 bases; nucleotides outside the gene matches: 11. Germline CDR1 SGHVS, CDR2 FQNEAQ. The CDR3 runs to 18 residues.

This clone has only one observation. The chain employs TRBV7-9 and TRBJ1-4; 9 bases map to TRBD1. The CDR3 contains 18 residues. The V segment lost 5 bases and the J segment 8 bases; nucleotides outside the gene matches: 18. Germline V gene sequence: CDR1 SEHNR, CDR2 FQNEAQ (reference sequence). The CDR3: CASSRLPTGQGTGEKLFF. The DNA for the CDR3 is TGTGCCAGCAGCCGTTTACCAACAGGACAGGGGACGGGGGAAAAACTGTTTTTT.

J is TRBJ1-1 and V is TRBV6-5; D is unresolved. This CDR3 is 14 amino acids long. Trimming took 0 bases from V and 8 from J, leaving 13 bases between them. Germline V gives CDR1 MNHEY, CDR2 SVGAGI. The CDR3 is CASSYSSGFGEAFF. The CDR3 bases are TGTGCCAGCAGTTACTCGAGCGGGTTTGGGGAAGCTTTCTTT.

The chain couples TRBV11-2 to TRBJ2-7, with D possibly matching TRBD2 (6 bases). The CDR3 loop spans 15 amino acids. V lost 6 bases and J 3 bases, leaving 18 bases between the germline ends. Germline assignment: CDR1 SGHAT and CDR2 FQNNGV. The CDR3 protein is CASSYARAGYYEQYF. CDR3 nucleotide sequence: TGTGCCAGCAGTTATGCCCGGGCGGGGTACTACGAGCAGTACTTC.

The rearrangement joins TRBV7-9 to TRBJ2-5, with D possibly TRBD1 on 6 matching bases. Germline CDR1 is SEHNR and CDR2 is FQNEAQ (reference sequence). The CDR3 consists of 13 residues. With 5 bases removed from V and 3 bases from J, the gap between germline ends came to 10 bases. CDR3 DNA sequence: TGTGCCAGCAGCCGACAGGAGAAAGAGACCCAGTACTTC. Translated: CASSRQEKETQYF.

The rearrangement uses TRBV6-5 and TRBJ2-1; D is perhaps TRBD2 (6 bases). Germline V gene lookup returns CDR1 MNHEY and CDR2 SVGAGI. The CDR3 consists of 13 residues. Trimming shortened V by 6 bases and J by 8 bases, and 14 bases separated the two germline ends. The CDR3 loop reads CASRDGGRYEQFF. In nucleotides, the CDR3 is TGTGCCAGCAGGGACGGGGGTCGGTATGAGCAGTTCTTC.

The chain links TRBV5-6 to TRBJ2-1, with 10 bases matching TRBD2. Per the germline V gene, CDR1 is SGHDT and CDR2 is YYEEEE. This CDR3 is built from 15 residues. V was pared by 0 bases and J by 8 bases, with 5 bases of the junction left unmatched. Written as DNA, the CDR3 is TGTGCCAGCAGCTTGGCCAGGGGACTAGCGTATGAGCAGTTCTTC. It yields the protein CASSLARGLAYEQFF.

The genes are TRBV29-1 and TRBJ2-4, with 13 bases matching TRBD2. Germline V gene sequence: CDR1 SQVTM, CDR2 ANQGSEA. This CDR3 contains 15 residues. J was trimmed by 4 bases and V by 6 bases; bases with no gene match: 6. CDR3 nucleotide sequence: TGCAGCGTCACCCCGACTAGCGGGGGGAAAAACATTCAGTACTTC. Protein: CSVTPTSGGKNIQYF. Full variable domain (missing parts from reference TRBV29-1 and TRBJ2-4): SAVISQKPSRDICQRGTSLTIQCQVDSQVTMMFWYRQQPGQSLTLIATANQGSEATYESGFVIDKFPISRPNLTFSTLTVSNMSPEDSSIYLCSVTPTSGGKNIQYFGAGTRLSVL.

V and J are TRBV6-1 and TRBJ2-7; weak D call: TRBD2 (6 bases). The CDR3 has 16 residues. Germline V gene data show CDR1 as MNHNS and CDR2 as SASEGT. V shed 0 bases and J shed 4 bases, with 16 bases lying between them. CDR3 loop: CASSEASVGLSYEQYF. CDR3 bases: TGTGCCAGCAGTGAAGCGTCGGTGGGACTTTCGTACGAGCAGTACTTC.

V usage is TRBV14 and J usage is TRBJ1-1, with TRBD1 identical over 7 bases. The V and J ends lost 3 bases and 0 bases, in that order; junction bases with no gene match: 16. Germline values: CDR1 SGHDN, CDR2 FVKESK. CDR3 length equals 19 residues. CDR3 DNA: TGTGCCAGCAGCCACGAAGAGGGTGGAGGGACAGAAATGAACACTGAAGCTTTCTTT. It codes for CASSHEEGGGTEMNTEAFF.

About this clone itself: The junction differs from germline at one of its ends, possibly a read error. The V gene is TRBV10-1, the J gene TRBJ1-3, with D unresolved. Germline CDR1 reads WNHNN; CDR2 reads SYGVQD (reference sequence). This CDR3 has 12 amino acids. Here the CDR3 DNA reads TGCGCCACCAGTACTCCAGGAAACACCATATATTTT. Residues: CATSTPGNTIYF.